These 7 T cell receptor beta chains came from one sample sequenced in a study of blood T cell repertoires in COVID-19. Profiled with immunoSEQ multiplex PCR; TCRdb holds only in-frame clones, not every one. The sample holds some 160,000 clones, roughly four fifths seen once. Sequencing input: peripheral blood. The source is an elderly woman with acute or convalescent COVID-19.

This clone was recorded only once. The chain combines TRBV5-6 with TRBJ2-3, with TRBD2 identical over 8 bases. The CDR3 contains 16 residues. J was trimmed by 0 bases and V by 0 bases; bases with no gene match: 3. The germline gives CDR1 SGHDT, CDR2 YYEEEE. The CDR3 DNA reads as TGTGCCAGCAGCTTGGAGGGCGGGGGGAGCACAGATACGCAGTATTTT. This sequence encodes CASSLEGGGSTDTQYF.

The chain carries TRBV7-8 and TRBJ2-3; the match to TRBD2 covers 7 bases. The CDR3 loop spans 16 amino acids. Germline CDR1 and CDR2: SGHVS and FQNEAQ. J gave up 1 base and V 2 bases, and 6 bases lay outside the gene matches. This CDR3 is CASSLFRLAGTDTQYF. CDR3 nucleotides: TGTGCCAGCAGCTTATTCCGCCTAGCGGGCACAGATACGCAGTATTTT.

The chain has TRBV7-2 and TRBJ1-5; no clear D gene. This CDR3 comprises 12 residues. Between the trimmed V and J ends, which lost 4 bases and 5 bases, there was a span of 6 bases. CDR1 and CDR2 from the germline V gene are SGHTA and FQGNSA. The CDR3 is CASSYNDQPQHF. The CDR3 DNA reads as TGTGCCAGCAGCTACAACGATCAGCCCCAGCATTTT.

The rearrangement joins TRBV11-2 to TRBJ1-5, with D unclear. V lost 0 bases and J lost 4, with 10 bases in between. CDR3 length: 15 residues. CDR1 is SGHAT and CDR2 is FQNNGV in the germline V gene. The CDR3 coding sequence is TGTGCCAGCAGCTTAGATCAAGGGAGGAATCAGCCCCAGCATTTT. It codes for CASSLDQGRNQPQHF.

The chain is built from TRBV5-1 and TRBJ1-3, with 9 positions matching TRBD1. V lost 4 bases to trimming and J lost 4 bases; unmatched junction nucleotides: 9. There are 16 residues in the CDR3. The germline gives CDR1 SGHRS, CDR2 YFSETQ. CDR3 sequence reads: CASSPVPGQGGNTIYF. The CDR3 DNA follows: TGCGCCAGCAGCCCTGTCCCGGGACAGGGAGGAAACACCATATATTTT.

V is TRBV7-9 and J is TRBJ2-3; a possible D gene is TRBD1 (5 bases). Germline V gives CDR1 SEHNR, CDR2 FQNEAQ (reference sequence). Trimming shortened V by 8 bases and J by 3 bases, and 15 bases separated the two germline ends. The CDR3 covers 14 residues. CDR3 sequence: CASGPGAGTDTQYF. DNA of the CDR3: TGTGCCAGCGGACCTGGGGCAGGGACAGATACGCAGTATTTT.

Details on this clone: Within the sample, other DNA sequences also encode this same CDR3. This CDR3 is CASSLGGSSSYNEQFF. The CDR3, as DNA: TGCGCCAGCAGCTTGGGAGGGTCGTCCTCCTACAATGAGCAGTTCTTC. The V gene is TRBV5-1, the J gene TRBJ2-1; possibly TRBD2 for D (5 bases). The CDR3 is 16 amino acids. Trimming removed 0 bases at V and 0 bases at J, with 10 bases between. CDR1 and CDR2 from the germline V gene are SGHRS and YFSETQ.